The T cell receptor beta chain under discussion was sequenced for a study of T cells in Graves' hyperthyroidism and ophthalmopathy. About the research overall: Specimen type is peripheral blood, collected at initial diagnosis prior to any treatment.

This clonotype was found a few times. Antigen: not known. RNA transcripts were the template for amplifying TCR beta CDR3 regions. Primed by the HTBI set, a first-round RT-PCR was run on the TCR CDR3. Via MiXCR, TCRdb re-called the multiplex PCR reads, giving one row per CDR3 protein. Counted here are some 530,000 distinct CDR3 sequences, 22% occurring once; the ten biggest clones make up about 53%. Germline V gene sequence: CDR1 SNHLY, CDR2 FYNNEI. This CDR3 spans 14 amino acids. Trimming took off 4 bases at V and 2 bases at J, with 12 bases between the two ends. Inclusion characteristics of ophthalmopathy patients comprised a Clinical Activity Score of at least 3, a NOSPECS grade of at least 4, and duration under 3 months. Study-wide findings and caveats: Most thyroid clonotypes expanded above 0.001 were also detected in blood.

The sequence came from a woman between 65 and 79 years old with Graves' ophthalmopathy. The chain has TRBV2 and TRBJ2-7; D is uncertain. Sequences were obtained from blood. The DNA of the CDR3 is TGTGCCAGCAGTGGTGAAGTTTTTACCTACGAGCAGTACTTC. It is translated as CASSGEVFTYEQYF.